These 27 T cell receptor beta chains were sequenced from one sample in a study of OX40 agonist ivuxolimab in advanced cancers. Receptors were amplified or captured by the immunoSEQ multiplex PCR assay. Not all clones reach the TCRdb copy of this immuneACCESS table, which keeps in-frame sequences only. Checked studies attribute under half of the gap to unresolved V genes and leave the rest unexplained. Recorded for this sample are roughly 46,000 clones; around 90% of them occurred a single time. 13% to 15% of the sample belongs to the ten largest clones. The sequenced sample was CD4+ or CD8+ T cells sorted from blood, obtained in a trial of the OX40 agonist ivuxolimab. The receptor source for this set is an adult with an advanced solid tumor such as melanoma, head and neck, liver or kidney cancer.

CDR3 sequence: CASSPDLAKNIQYF. CDR3 bases: TGTGCCAGCTCACCAGACCTAGCCAAAAACATTCAGTACTTC. The V and J genes are TRBV18 and TRBJ2-4, with no clear D. The CDR3 extends over 14 amino acids. Germline assignment: CDR1 KGHSH and CDR2 LQKENI. Deletions cut 2 bases from V and 0 bases from J, with 5 bases between.

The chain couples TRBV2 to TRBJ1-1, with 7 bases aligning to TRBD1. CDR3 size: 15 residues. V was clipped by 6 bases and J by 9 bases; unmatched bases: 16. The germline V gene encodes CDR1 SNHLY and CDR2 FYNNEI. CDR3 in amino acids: CASSPDGQASEKAFF. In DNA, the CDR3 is TGTGCCAGCAGCCCCGACGGACAGGCGTCCGAGAAAGCTTTCTTT.

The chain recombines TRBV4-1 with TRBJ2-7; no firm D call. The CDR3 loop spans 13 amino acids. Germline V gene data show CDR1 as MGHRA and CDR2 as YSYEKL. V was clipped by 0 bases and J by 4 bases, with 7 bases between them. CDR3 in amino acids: CASSQDWVYEQYF. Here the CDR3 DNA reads TGCGCCAGCAGCCAAGATTGGGTGTACGAGCAGTACTTC.

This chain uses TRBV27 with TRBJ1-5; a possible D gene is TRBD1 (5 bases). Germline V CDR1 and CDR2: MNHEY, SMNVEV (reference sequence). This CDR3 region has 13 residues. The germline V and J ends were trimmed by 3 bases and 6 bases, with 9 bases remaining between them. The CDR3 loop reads CASSLGVVQPQHF. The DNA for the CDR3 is TGTGCCAGCAGTTTGGGGGTAGTTCAGCCCCAGCATTTT.

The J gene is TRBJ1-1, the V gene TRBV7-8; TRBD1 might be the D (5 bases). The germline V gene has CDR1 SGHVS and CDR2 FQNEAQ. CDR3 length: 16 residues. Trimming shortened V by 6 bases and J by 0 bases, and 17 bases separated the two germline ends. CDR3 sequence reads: CASRPPGRGMNTEAFF. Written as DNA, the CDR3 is TGTGCCAGCAGGCCCCCTGGGAGGGGTATGAACACTGAAGCTTTCTTT.

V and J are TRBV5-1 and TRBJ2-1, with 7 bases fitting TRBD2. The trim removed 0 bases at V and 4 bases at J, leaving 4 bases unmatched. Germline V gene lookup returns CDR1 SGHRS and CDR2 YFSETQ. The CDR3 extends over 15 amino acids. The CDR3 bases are TGCGCCAGCAGCTTGGCCCCGGGGGGTTACAATGAGCAGTTCTTC. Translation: CASSLAPGGYNEQFF.

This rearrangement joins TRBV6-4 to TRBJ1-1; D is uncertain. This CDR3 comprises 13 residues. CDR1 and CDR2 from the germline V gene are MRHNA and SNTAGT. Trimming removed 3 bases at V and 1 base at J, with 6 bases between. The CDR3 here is CASSEGQNTEAFF. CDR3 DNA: TGTGCCAGCAGTGAAGGGCAGAACACTGAAGCTTTCTTT.

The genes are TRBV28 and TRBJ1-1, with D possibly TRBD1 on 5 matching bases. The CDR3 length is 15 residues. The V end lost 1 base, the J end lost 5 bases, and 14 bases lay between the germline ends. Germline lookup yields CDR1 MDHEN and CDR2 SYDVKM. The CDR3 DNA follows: TGTGCCAGCAGTTTATACCCCTATGGGGCTACTGAAGCTTTCTTT. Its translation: CASSLYPYGATEAFF.

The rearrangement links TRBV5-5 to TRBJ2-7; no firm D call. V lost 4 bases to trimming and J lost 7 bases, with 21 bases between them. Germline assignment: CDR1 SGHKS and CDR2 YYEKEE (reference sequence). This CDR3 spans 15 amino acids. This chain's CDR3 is CASSPEVGRPEEQYF. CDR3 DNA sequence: TGTGCCAGCAGCCCTGAGGTTGGCAGACCAGAAGAGCAGTACTTC.

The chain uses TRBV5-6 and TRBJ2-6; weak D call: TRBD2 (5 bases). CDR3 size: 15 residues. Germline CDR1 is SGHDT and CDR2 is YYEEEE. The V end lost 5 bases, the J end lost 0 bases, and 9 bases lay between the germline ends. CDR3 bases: TGTGCCAGCAGTCGACGGGACTCTGGGGCCAACGTCCTGACTTTC. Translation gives CASSRRDSGANVLTF.

CDR3 sequence reads: CASSLLGGQPQHF. The CDR3 nucleotides are TGTGCCAGCAGCTTATTGGGTGGTCAGCCCCAGCATTTT. This rearrangement joins TRBV7-9 to TRBJ1-5; D not certain. Germline V CDR1 and CDR2: SEHNR, FQNEAQ (reference sequence). The CDR3 length is 13 residues. V lost 2 bases and J 6 bases, leaving 8 bases between the germline ends.

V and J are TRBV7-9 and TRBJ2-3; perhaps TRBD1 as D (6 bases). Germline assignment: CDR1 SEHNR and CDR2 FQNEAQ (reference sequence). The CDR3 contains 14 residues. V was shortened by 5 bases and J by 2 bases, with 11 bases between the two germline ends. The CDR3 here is CASSERGSTDTQYF. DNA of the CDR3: TGTGCCAGCAGCGAAAGGGGGTCCACAGATACGCAGTATTTT.

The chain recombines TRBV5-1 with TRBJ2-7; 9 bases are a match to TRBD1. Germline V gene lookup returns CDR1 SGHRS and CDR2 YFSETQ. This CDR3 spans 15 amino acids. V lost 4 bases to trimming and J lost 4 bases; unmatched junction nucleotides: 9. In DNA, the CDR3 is TGCGCCAGCAGCAAACTACCGGGACAGGGATACGAGCAGTACTTC. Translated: CASSKLPGQGYEQYF.

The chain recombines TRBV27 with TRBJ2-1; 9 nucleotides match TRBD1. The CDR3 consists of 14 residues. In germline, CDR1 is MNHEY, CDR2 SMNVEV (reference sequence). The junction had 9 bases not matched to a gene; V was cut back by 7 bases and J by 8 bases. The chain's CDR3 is CASTPRGQGYEQFF. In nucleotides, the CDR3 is TGTGCCAGCACCCCCCGGGGACAGGGCTATGAGCAGTTCTTC.

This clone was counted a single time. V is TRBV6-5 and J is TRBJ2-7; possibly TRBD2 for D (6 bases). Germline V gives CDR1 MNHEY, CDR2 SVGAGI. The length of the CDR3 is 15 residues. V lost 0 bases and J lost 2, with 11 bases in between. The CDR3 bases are TGTGCCAGCAGTTACTCCCCTAGCGCTCCCTACGAGCAGTACTTC. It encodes CASSYSPSAPYEQYF.

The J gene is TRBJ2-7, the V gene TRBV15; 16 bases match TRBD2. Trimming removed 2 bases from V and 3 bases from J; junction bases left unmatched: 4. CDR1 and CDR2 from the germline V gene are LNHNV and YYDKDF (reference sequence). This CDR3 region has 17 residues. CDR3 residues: CATSRIGTSGRGYEQYF. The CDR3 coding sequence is TGTGCCACCAGCAGAATAGGGACTAGCGGGAGGGGCTACGAGCAGTACTTC.

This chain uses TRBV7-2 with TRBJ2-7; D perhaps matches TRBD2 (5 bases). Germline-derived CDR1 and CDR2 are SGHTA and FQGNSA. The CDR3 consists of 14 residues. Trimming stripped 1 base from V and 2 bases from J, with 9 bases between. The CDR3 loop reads CASSLGGSTYEQYF. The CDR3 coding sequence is TGTGCCAGCAGCTTAGGCGGGTCGACCTACGAGCAGTACTTC.

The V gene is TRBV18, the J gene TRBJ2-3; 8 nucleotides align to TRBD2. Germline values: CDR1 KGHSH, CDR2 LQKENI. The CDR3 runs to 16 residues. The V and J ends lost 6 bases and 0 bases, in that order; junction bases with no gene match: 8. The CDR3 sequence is CASSLRGGQSTDTQYF. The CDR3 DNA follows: TGTGCCAGCTCCCTTCGGGGGGGGCAAAGCACAGATACGCAGTATTTT.

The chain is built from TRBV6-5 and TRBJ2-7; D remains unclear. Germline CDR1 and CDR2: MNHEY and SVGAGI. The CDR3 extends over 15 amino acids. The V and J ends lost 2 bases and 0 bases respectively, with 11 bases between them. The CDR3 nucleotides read TGTGCCAGCAGTTACGAGTCGGGTCGCTCCTACGAGCAGTACTTC. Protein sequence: CASSYESGRSYEQYF.

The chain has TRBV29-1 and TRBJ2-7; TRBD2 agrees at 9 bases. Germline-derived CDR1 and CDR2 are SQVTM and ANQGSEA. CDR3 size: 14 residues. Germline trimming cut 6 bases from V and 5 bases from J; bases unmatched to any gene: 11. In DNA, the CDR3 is TGCAGCGTCGGCCCTAGCGGGACGCGGCACGAGCAGTACTTC. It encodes CSVGPSGTRHEQYF.

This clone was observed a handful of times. This chain's CDR3 is CASSPGTSGVDEQYF. The CDR3 DNA sequence: TGTGCCAGCAGCCCCGGGACTAGCGGAGTTGACGAGCAGTACTTC. The rearrangement links TRBV11-3 to TRBJ2-7; TRBD2 agrees at 11 bases. The CDR3 length is 15 residues. V shed 5 bases, J shed 5 bases, and the junction held 8 bases outside the gene matches. Germline V gene sequence: CDR1 SGHNT, CDR2 YENEEA.

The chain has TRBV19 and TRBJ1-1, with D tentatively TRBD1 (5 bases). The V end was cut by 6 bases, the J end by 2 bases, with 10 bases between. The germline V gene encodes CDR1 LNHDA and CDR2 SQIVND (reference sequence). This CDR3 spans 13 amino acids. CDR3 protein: CASRPGQNTEAFF. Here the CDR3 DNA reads TGTGCCAGTAGACCGGGGCAAAACACTGAAGCTTTCTTT.

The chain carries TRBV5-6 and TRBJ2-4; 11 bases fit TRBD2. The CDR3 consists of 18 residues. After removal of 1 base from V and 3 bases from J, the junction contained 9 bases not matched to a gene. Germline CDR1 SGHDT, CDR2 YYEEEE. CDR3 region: CASSLLQTSGSSKNIQYF. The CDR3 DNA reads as TGTGCCAGCAGCTTGCTTCAAACTAGCGGGAGTAGCAAAAACATTCAGTACTTC.

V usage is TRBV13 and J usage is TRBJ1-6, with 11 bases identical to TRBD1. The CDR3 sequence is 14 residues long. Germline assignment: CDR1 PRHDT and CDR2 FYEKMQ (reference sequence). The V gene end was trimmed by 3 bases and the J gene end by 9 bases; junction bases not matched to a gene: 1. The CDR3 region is CASSLGQGVSPLHF. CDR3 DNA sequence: TGTGCCAGCAGCTTGGGACAGGGGGTTTCACCCCTCCACTTT.

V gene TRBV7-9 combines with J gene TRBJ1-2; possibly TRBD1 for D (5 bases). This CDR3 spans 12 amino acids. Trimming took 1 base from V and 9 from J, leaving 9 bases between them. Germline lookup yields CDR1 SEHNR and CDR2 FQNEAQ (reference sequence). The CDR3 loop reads CASSLEEGRYTF. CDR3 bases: TGTGCCAGCAGCTTAGAGGAGGGACGCTACACCTTC.

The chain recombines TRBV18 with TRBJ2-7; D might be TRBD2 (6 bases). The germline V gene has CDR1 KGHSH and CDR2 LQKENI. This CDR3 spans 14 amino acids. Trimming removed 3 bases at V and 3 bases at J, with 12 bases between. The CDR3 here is CASSPEEGNYEQYF. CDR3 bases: TGTGCCAGCTCACCCGAGGAGGGGAACTACGAGCAGTACTTC.

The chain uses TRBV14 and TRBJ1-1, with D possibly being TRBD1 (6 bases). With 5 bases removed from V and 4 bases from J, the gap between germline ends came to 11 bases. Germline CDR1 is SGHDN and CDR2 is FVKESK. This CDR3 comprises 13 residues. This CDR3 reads CASSKARGTEAFF. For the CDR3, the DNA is TGTGCCAGCAGCAAAGCCAGGGGCACTGAAGCTTTCTTT.